Listed below are T cell receptor beta chains from one sample, sequenced in a study of STAT3 mutations in large granular lymphocyte leukemia. Measured with immunoSEQ multiplex PCR; TCRdb has only the in-frame clones, and not every one. This sample has some 30,000 clones, with roughly 80% found just once. Material: peripheral blood mononuclear cells. All receptors come from a woman aged 45-65 years with T-cell large granular lymphocyte leukemia. Some clones in this sample may be carry-over from other donors' samples. The CDR3 runs from the conserved cysteine through the conserved F or W. The D gene is left open where the match is weak. Size is omitted from some rows. Given values are once, few, many or a class for expanded clones.

>TRBJ2-5|NA|TRBV2|once
CASSERVSVETQYF
TGTGCCAGCAGTGAACGAGTTTCAGTGGAGACCCAGTACTTC
>TRBJ2-7|NA|TRBV18|NA
CASQENTGVPTYEQYF
TGTGCCAGCCAAGAAAACACGGGCGTACCAACCTACGAGCAGTACTTC
>TRBJ2-4|NA|TRBV7-2|NA
CASSSGQYGNLAKNIQYF
TGTGCCAGCAGCTCCGGACAGTATGGGAATCTAGCCAAAAACATTCAGTACTTC
>TRBJ1-2|NA|TRBV7-8|NA
CASSSSGTRYGYTF
TGTGCCAGCAGCTCATCAGGGACTCGGTATGGCTACACCTTC
>TRBJ2-2|NA|TRBV5-1|once
CASSLVLAGELFF
TGCGCCAGCAGCTTGGTACTAGCCGGGGAGCTGTTTTTT
>TRBJ2-7|NA|TRBV6-5|few
CASSYLGEQYF
TGTGCCAGCAGTTACTTGGGAGAGCAGTACTTC
>TRBJ2-3|TRBD2|TRBV4-2|few
CASSPKAGSGGDTQYF
TGTGCCAGCAGCCCGAAAGCGGGATCTGGTGGAGATACGCAGTATTTT
>TRBJ1-5|NA|TRBV18|NA
CASSPAGGNQPQHF
TGTGCCAGCTCACCAGCCGGGGGAAATCAGCCCCAGCATTTT
>TRBJ2-1|TRBD2|TRBV5-6|NA
CASSYGLAWEFF
TGTGCCAGCAGCTATGGACTAGCTTGGGAGTTCTTC
>TRBJ2-3|TRBD2|TRBV5-4|NA
CASSLGAGGPSTDTQYF
TGTGCCAGCAGCTTGGGGGCGGGAGGGCCTAGCACAGATACGCAGTATTTT